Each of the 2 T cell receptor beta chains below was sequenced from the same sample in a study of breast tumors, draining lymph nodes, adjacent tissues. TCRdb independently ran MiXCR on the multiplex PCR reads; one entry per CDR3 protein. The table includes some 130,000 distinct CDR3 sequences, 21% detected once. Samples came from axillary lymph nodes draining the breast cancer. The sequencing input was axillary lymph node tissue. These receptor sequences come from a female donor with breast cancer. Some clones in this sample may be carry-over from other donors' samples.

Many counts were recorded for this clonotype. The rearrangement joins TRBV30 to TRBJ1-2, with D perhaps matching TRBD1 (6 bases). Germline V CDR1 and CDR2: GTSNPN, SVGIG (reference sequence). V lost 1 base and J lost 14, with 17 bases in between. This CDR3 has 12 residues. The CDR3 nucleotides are TGTGCCTGGAGTGGGGGACATTCGTTGTTAACCTTC. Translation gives CAWSGGHSLLTF.

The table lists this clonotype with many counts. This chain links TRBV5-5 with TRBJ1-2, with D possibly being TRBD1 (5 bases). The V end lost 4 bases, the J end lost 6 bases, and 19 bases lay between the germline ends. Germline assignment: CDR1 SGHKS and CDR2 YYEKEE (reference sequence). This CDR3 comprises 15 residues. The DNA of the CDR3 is TGTGCCAGCAGCCTGGAAGACAGTTGGGGCGATGGCTACACCTTC. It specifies CASSLEDSWGDGYTF.